This T cell receptor beta chain is from a study of shared clonotypes between healthy human individuals. As concerns this clone: The same CDR3 is also encoded by other DNA sequences in this sample.

In germline, CDR1 is LGHNA, CDR2 YSLEER. This CDR3 contains 13 residues. V lost 0 bases to trimming and J lost 4 bases, with 4 bases between them. The study drew its donors from healthy HIV-negative adults without recent acute infections or vaccinations. Clones were read by immunoSEQ multiplex PCR, and TCRdb kept only the in-frame ones, dropping some. This repertoire shows about 1 million clones, approximately 76% found once; its top ten account for approximately 1.5%. The TCR was taken from a man between 18 and 29 years old in good health. Sequences were obtained from memory CD4+ T cells sorted from blood. Sample subset: CD45RA-negative fraction. The chain links TRBV4-3 to TRBJ1-5, with unresolved D. This CDR3 is CASSQDPNQPQHF. CDR3 nucleotide sequence: TGCGCCAGCAGCCAAGATCCAAATCAGCCCCAGCATTTT.